This T cell receptor beta chain was sequenced during a study of vaccination effects on CD4 cells after COVID-19 (dated by TCRdb to the early 2020s). Regarding the study in general: Each participant received two doses of an mRNA SARS-CoV-2 vaccine, either BNT162b2 or mRNA-1273. Altogether, around ten COVID-19 convalescent patients and 4 SARS-CoV-2-naive healthy vaccine recipients made up the full study. In both COVID-19 convalescent patients and infection-naive vaccine recipients, the study compared SARS-CoV-2 spike-specific CD4+ TCR repertoires from before mRNA vaccination with those from after it. The Oncomine TCR Beta short-read assay on an Illumina iSeq 100 was used to sequence cultures from other donors in the study. Pre-vaccine samples were drawn from two convalescent patients 16 days and one week before the first dose, at 142 and 148 days after COVID-19 diagnosis. What the authors observed across the whole study: The study was limited by a small number of convalescent patients and lacked early post-infection timepoints. Both infection-induced and vaccine-induced clones contracted markedly at late post-vaccination timepoints, which is consistent with waning T cell responses. In convalescent patients, the post-vaccine spike-reactive repertoire was composed mainly of new vaccine-induced clones that were largely distinct from infection-induced clones.

Libraries were constructed by the immunoSEQ multiplex PCR assay. TCR beta CDR3 sequencing was performed on DNA from the cultured, isolated CD4+ T cells. The paper's data handling went like this. Non-productive TCR sequences were removed, reads were trimmed to the CDR3 region, and CDR3s of at least 7 amino acids were retained. Antigen-specific clonotypes were identified with the MANAFEST web app by comparing expansion in peptide wells against reference cultures. Positive clones required FDR<0.05 expansion versus reference and all other wells, odds ratio above 5, and frequency above 0.1% in two replicate wells. Clonotypes significantly expanded in SARS-CoV-2 spike wells and in at least one common cold coronavirus spike condition were defined as cross-reactive. CDR3 similarity was assessed by Levenshtein distance using the stringdist R package, and unrooted trees were constructed with ape in R 3.6.1. TCRdb limited this immuneACCESS table to in-frame rearrangements with V and J called. A share of clones is missing; checked studies link under half to unresolved V genes, and the rest is unexplained. V and J calls and clone size follow that table, whereas D and trimming were derived from the DNA. This sample is represented by tens of thousands of clones; around 72% of them were singletons. The ten largest clones add up to over 15% of the sample.

To identify antigen-specific CD4+ T cell clonotypes by their expansion, the ViraFEST assay first stimulated PBMC with viral peptide pools and then applied TCR sequencing. After less than eleven days of culture, CD4+ T cells were isolated with the EasySep CD4+ T cell isolation kit. Convalescent patients had PCR-confirmed SARS-CoV-2 infection between March and December 2020, before Alpha, Beta and Delta variants emerged in the United States. Each well held some 1.9 million PBMC cultured in IMDM containing about 5.4% human AB serum, 9 to 10 IU/ml IL-2 and gentamicin, along with 8 to 10 ug/ml peptides. On days 3 and 7, half of the culture medium was replaced with fresh IL-2-containing medium. Each peptide stimulation condition was cultured in triplicate wells unless otherwise noted. Using Ficoll-Paque Plus gradient centrifugation, PBMC were separated from whole blood and then either used fresh or cryopreserved at -140C. The spike proteins of SARS-CoV-2 and of the common cold coronaviruses HCoV-NL63, HCoV-OC43 and HCoV-229E were spanned by overlapping peptide pools. The QIAamp micro DNA kit was used to extract genomic DNA from the cultured CD4+ T cells.

The trim is 1 base for V and 5 bases for J, with a gap of 7 bases between the germline ends. The CDR3 spans 13 residues, from the cysteine through the phenylalanine. Kept here is only the CDR3 DNA, which spans 39 bases and is read in frame from base 1. With respect to this clone: It lacks a known antigen. No qualities accompany the bases; no much larger clone lies one base away.

The sequence was obtained from a human donor who had a prior SARS-CoV-2 infection. Sequences were derived from CD4+ T cells from PBMCs cultured with HCoV-NL63 spike peptides, sampled before COVID-19 vaccination. In light of the paper, this sample's cell subset or site label describes: HCoV-NL63 spike overlapping peptide pool stimulation. Recombination connected TRBV12-3 or TRBV12-4 to TRBJ2-3; confidence is insufficient to name the D gene. In nucleotides, the sequence is TGTGCCAGCAGTTTAGGTATGGGAGATACGCAGTATTTT. It translates to CASSLGMGDTQYF.